This section outlines one T cell receptor (beta chain) sequence together with its context. The V end lost 2 bases, the J end lost 2 bases, and 18 bases lay between the germline ends. This CDR3 has 17 residues. The sample is drawn from a study of patients and donors after allogeneic stem cell transplantation. TCRdb ran MiXCR on the RT-PCR reads and lists one entry per CDR3 protein. Found here are about a million distinct CDR3 sequences, about 20% of them singletons; the top ten hold around 6%. This chain links TRBV12-3 or TRBV12-4 with TRBJ2-5; possibly TRBD2 for D (7 bases). The origin of this receptor is a human donor who was either an allogeneic HSCT recipient or a stem cell or donor lymphocyte infusion donor (not recorded which). It is not recorded whose cells these are; they may come from a transplant donor. Sample: blood, either unsorted or a sorted T cell fraction (not recorded which). This CDR3 reads CASSLYRPGGPQETQYF. DNA of the CDR3: TGTGCCAGCAGTTTATATCGACCCGGGGGGCCACAAGAGACCCAGTACTTC.